One sample yielded the 6 T cell receptor beta chains listed below, sequenced in a study of blood T cell repertoires in COVID-19. Clones were sequenced by immunoSEQ multiplex PCR, and TCRdb holds only the in-frame ones, with some missing. The table lists about 250,000 clones, approximately 90% of them singletons, with about 6.7% in the top ten. The sample comprised peripheral blood. The receptors derive from a woman in her 30s with COVID-19, enrolled during active disease.

This rearrangement joins TRBV5-1 to TRBJ1-2; 7 bases align to TRBD1. This CDR3 comprises 15 residues. Unmatched junction bases numbered 9, after V lost 5 bases and J lost 2 bases. Germline CDR1 reads SGHRS; CDR2 reads YFSETQ. The CDR3 nucleotides are TGCGCCAGCAGGGACGGCCGACAGGGCAACTATGGCTACACCTTC. This translates into CASRDGRQGNYGYTF.

The genes are TRBV2 and TRBJ2-7, with D possibly TRBD2 on 6 matching bases. CDR3 length: 13 amino acids. V lost 4 bases to trimming and J lost 7 bases, with 14 bases between them. Germline assignment: CDR1 SNHLY and CDR2 FYNNEI. CDR3 in amino acids: CASSGRERMEQYV. CDR3 DNA sequence: TGTGCCAGCAGTGGTCGGGAGAGGATGGAGCAGTACGTC.

V and J are TRBV5-1 and TRBJ2-3, with D perhaps TRBD1 (7 bases). The CDR3 is 16 amino acids. The V gene lost 4 bases and the J gene lost 4 bases, with 19 bases spanning the gap. Germline CDR1 reads SGHRS; CDR2 reads YFSETQ. CDR3 DNA sequence: TGCGCCAGCAGCCGCCGGGACAGTGGAGGGGCAGATACGCAGTATTTT. This sequence encodes CASSRRDSGGADTQYF.

CDR3 in DNA: TGTGCCAGCAGTTACAGCGCCGCGTTCCCCTACGAGCAGTACTTC. This codes for CASSYSAAFPYEQYF. J is TRBJ2-7 and V is TRBV6-5; the D is unclear. The V and J ends lost 2 bases and 2 bases respectively, with 13 bases between them. This CDR3 comprises 15 residues. Germline lookup yields CDR1 MNHEY and CDR2 SVGAGI.

This rearrangement joins TRBV10-2 to TRBJ1-2; the match to TRBD1 covers 8 bases. CDR3 size: 15 residues. V lost 7 bases, J lost 5 bases, and 12 bases stayed unmatched. CDR1 WSHSY and CDR2 SAAADI come from the germline V gene. The CDR3 spells CASINSRGLGYGYTF. Here the CDR3 DNA reads TGCGCCAGCATAAACTCCAGGGGGCTAGGGTATGGCTACACCTTC.

V is TRBV7-2 and J is TRBJ1-6, with a possible D match to TRBD1 (5 bases). The germline V and J ends were trimmed by 10 bases and 7 bases, with 17 bases remaining between them. Germline V CDR1 and CDR2: SGHTA, FQGNSA. There are 14 residues in the CDR3. The CDR3 loop is CATKLRGVNSPLHF. CDR3 in DNA: TGTGCCACCAAGCTTAGGGGCGTGAATTCACCCCTCCACTTT.